Following are 23 T cell receptor beta chains from one sample sequenced in a study of cytomegalovirus exposure and HLA in healthy donors. The PCR made use of 60 Vbeta and 13 Jbeta primers. Data came from immunoSEQ multiplex PCR; TCRdb stores just in-frame clones and leaves some out. The repertoire has some 140,000 clones, 65% to 80% of them found once; the top ten carry about 2.6%. The specimen was PBMCs. These receptors were collected from a man aged 18 to 29 in good health and CMV-seronegative.

The CDR3 DNA sequence: TGTGCCAGCTCTAGCGGGGGGGGCACAGATACGCAGTATTTT. Residues: CASSSGGGTDTQYF. The V gene is TRBV28, the J gene TRBJ2-3, with 12 bases that match TRBD2. With V trimmed by 8 bases and J by 1 base, 1 base remained unmatched. The CDR3 covers 14 residues. Germline V gene sequence: CDR1 MDHEN, CDR2 SYDVKM.

The J gene is TRBJ2-3, the V gene TRBV9; 8 nucleotides match TRBD2. V gave up 3 bases and J gave up 0 bases; unmatched junction bases: 9. The CDR3 contains 17 residues. The germline gives CDR1 SGDLS, CDR2 YYNGEE. DNA of the CDR3: TGTGCCAGCAGCGGCCGCATAGCGGGGTTAAGCACAGATACGCAGTATTTT. Translating it yields CASSGRIAGLSTDTQYF.

The chain joins TRBV6-1 to TRBJ2-7, with D perhaps TRBD2 (5 bases). The CDR3 has 15 amino acids. V lost 1 base, J lost 2 bases, and 12 bases lay in between. Germline V gene data show CDR1 as MNHNS and CDR2 as SASEGT. In DNA, the CDR3 is TGTGCCAGCAGTGAAGAGCGGAGCGGAACCTACGAGCAGTACTTC. This gives the protein CASSEERSGTYEQYF.

V is TRBV5-4 and J is TRBJ1-3, with 8 nucleotides matching TRBD1. The germline gives CDR1 SGHNT, CDR2 YYREEE (reference sequence). The V and J ends lost 4 bases and 4 bases, in that order; junction bases with no gene match: 13. This CDR3 spans 17 amino acids. The CDR3 region is CASSIRTGSYSGNTIYF. CDR3 DNA: TGTGCCAGCAGCATTCGGACAGGGAGTTATTCCGGAAACACCATATATTTT.

Note on this clone: Other DNA sequences in the sample encode the same CDR3. The chain is built from TRBV19 and TRBJ1-5; the D is unclear. The germline gives CDR1 LNHDA, CDR2 SQIVND (reference sequence). This CDR3 comprises 13 residues. V was shortened by 1 base and J by 2 bases, with 3 bases between the two germline ends. CDR3 in DNA: TGTGCCAGTAGTATAGCGGGCAATCAGCCCCAGCATTTT. This gives the protein CASSIAGNQPQHF. Supplemented by reference TRBV19 and TRBJ1-5, the full variable domain reads DGGITQSPKYLFRKEGQNVTLSCEQNLNHDAMYWYRQDPGQGLRLIYYSQIVNDFQKGDIAEGYSVSREKKESFPLTVTSAQKNPTAFYLCASSIAGNQPQHFGDGTRLSIL.

This clone was counted only a few times. J is TRBJ2-1 and V is TRBV12-5, with 12 bases that match TRBD1. This CDR3 region has 14 residues. CDR1 LGHNT and CDR2 FRNRAP come from the germline V gene. J gave up 9 bases and V 5 bases, and 5 bases lay outside the gene matches. The chain's CDR3 is CASGLGQGASEQFF. CDR3 nucleotides: TGTGCTAGTGGTCTGGGACAGGGGGCGTCTGAGCAGTTCTTC.

The chain is built from TRBV28 and TRBJ1-1, with D possibly being TRBD1 (5 bases). The CDR3 extends over 13 amino acids. Germline loops: CDR1 MDHEN, CDR2 SYDVKM. Trimming took off 3 bases at V and 10 bases at J, with 15 bases between the two ends. As DNA, the CDR3 is TGTGCCAGCAGTTTCGCCCGCCTAGGGGCAGCTTTCTTT. Encoded protein: CASSFARLGAAFF.

This clone was observed a single time. The chain carries TRBV7-2 and TRBJ1-5, with 7 positions matching TRBD1. The CDR3 has 17 residues. Unmatched junction bases numbered 10, after V lost 5 bases and J lost 0 bases. Germline loops: CDR1 SGHTA, CDR2 FQGNSA. CDR3 nucleotides: TGTGCCAGCAGCCTAACCCCGACAGGGTATAGCAATCAGCCCCAGCATTTT. Amino acids: CASSLTPTGYSNQPQHF. The full variable domain, rest sourced from reference TRBV7-2 and TRBJ1-5, is GAGVSQSPSNKVTEKGKDVELRCDPISGHTALYWYRQSLGQGLEFLIYFQGNSAPDKSGLPSDRFSAERTGGSVSTLTIQRTQQEDSAVYLCASSLTPTGYSNQPQHFGDGTRLSIL.

The chain is built from TRBV28 and TRBJ1-6, with 8 nucleotides matching TRBD1. J was trimmed by 1 base and V by 6 bases; bases with no gene match: 2. CDR3 length equals 15 residues. The V gene's germline CDR1 is MDHEN and CDR2 SYDVKM. The CDR3 here is CASRQGASYNSPLHF. The CDR3 DNA reads TGTGCCAGCAGGCAGGGGGCTTCCTATAATTCACCCCTCCACTTT.

The rearrangement joins TRBV13 to TRBJ2-3; D is perhaps TRBD2 (5 bases). Germline V CDR1 and CDR2: PRHDT, FYEKMQ (reference sequence). The V gene lost 5 bases and the J gene lost 3 bases, with 9 bases spanning the gap. The CDR3 length is 13 residues. The DNA of the CDR3 is TGTGCCAGCAGCCCGTCGGGAACAGATACGCAGTATTTT. The encoded protein is CASSPSGTDTQYF.

The chain employs TRBV7-2 and TRBJ1-4; a possible D gene is TRBD1 (6 bases). Germline loops: CDR1 SGHTA, CDR2 FQGNSA. V dropped 1 base and J dropped 8 bases, with 14 bases sitting between them. The CDR3 is 15 residues long. The DNA of the CDR3 is TGTGCCAGCAGCTTAGTATTTGGGGGCTCAGAAAAACTGTTTTTT. Its protein is CASSLVFGGSEKLFF.

This sequence joins TRBV11-3 and TRBJ1-1, with D uncertain. From germline, CDR1 is SGHNT and CDR2 YENEEA. The V gene lost 0 bases and the J gene lost 4 bases, with 9 bases spanning the gap. CDR3 length equals 14 residues. The CDR3 coding sequence is TGTGCCAGCAGCTTAGAGGGTCCGGGCACTGAAGCTTTCTTT. Translated: CASSLEGPGTEAFF.

J is TRBJ2-7 and V is TRBV7-9; tentatively, D is TRBD1 (5 bases). CDR3 length: 15 amino acids. Deletions cut 3 bases from V and 7 bases from J, with 19 bases between. Germline loops: CDR1 SEHNR, CDR2 FQNEAQ (reference sequence). Written as DNA, the CDR3 is TGTGCCAGCAGCTTCTCAGGGAATCCGCAAGGGGAGCAGTACTTC. Protein sequence: CASSFSGNPQGEQYF.

V is TRBV6-6 and J is TRBJ2-1; 8 bases are a match to TRBD2. The CDR3 covers 16 residues. Per germline, CDR1 MNHNY and CDR2 SVGAGI (reference sequence). The V segment lost 5 bases and the J segment 6 bases; nucleotides outside the gene matches: 12. Written as DNA, the CDR3 is TGTGCCAGCAGTACCCCAGGGACTAGGGCCATCAATGAGCAGTTCTTC. Its translation is CASSTPGTRAINEQFF.

The genes are TRBV28 and TRBJ1-2, with 7 bases that match TRBD1. Germline V gene sequence: CDR1 MDHEN, CDR2 SYDVKM. The CDR3 spans 14 residues. Trimming removed 10 bases from V and 3 bases from J; junction bases left unmatched: 11. The CDR3 sequence: CATFARQGYYGYTF. In DNA, the CDR3 is TGTGCCACCTTCGCACGACAGGGTTACTATGGCTACACCTTC.

The chain links TRBV6-6 to TRBJ1-2; 8 bases line up with TRBD1. Unmatched junction bases numbered 12, after V lost 6 bases and J lost 3 bases. CDR1 is MNHNY, CDR2 SVGAGI, per germline (reference sequence). The CDR3 runs 16 residues. CDR3 region: CASRDTGGLTDYGYTF. For the CDR3, the DNA is TGTGCCAGCAGGGACACAGGGGGTCTTACAGACTATGGCTACACCTTC.

The chain is built from TRBV2 and TRBJ2-7; 8 nucleotides line up with TRBD1. J lost 6 bases, V lost 4 bases, and 5 bases had no gene match. Germline CDR1 SNHLY, CDR2 FYNNEI. The length of the CDR3 is 13 residues. The CDR3 region has the DNA TGTGCCAGCAGTGTGACAGGGGTGGGCGAGCAGTACGTC. Protein product: CASSVTGVGEQYV.

This chain uses TRBV6-1 with TRBJ1-5, with D possibly matching TRBD1 (6 bases). V shed 4 bases and J shed 2 bases, with 18 bases lying between them. The germline V gene encodes CDR1 MNHNS and CDR2 SASEGT. CDR3 length: 17 amino acids. CDR3 residues: CASSGTGHAGGNQPQHF. The DNA for the CDR3 is TGTGCCAGCAGTGGAACGGGACACGCCGGAGGCAATCAGCCCCAGCATTTT.

This clone came up a few times. V is TRBV28 and J is TRBJ2-7; 10 nucleotides agree with TRBD1. The CDR3 length is 14 residues. The V gene end was trimmed by 7 bases and the J gene end by 5 bases; junction bases not matched to a gene: 8. The germline V gene has CDR1 MDHEN and CDR2 SYDVKM. CDR3 in amino acids: CASTVGQGRNEQYF. CDR3 coding DNA: TGTGCCAGCACCGTGGGACAGGGGAGGAACGAGCAGTACTTC. Full variable domain (remainder filled in from reference TRBV28 and TRBJ2-7): DVKVTQSSRYLVKRTGEKVFLECVQDMDHENMFWYRQDPGLGLRLIYFSYDVKMKEKGDIPEGYSVSREKKERFSLILESASTNQTSMYLCASTVGQGRNEQYFGPGTRLTVT.

A few counts support this clone. This chain uses TRBV9 with TRBJ2-5, with a tentative D call TRBD1 (5 bases). The germline V gene encodes CDR1 SGDLS and CDR2 YYNGEE. This CDR3 is built from 14 residues. V was trimmed by 2 bases and J by 2 bases, leaving 10 bases between them. The CDR3 here is CASSVDGAQETQYF. DNA of the CDR3: TGTGCCAGCAGCGTCGATGGGGCACAAGAGACCCAGTACTTC.

This chain joins TRBV27 and TRBJ1-4, with 7 positions matching TRBD1. The CDR3 contains 13 residues. The germline V gene encodes CDR1 MNHEY and CDR2 SMNVEV (reference sequence). V shed 5 bases, J shed 8 bases, and the junction held 5 bases outside the gene matches. CDR3 protein: CASSTATGEKLFF. The CDR3 coding sequence is TGTGCCAGCAGTACCGCGACAGGGGAAAAACTGTTTTTT. The whole variable domain, remainder taken from reference TRBV27 and TRBJ1-4, is EAQVTQNPRYLITVTGKKLTVTCSQNMNHEYMSWYRQDPGLGLRQIYYSMNVEVTDKGDVPEGYKVSRKEKRNFPLILESPSPNQTSLYFCASSTATGEKLFFGSGTQLSVL.

This clone was detected only a few times. DNA for the CDR3: TGTGCCATCAGTGAGCCCGAAGGAGTAGGAGGAGAGACCCAGTACTTC. Amino acids: CAISEPEGVGGETQYF. V is TRBV10-3 and J is TRBJ2-5, with a possible D match to TRBD2 (5 bases). The CDR3 runs to 16 residues. The V end was cut by 2 bases, the J end by 4 bases, with 17 bases between. Germline V gene data show CDR1 as ENHRY and CDR2 as SYGVKD.

The chain is built from TRBV10-3 and TRBJ1-6, with 7 positions matching TRBD1. Germline assignment: CDR1 ENHRY and CDR2 SYGVKD. Trimming removed 2 bases from V and 4 bases from J; junction bases left unmatched: 2. This CDR3 region has 15 residues. The DNA of the CDR3 is TGTGCCATCAGTGAGGGACAGGAATATAATTCACCCCTCCACTTT. The encoded protein is CAISEGQEYNSPLHF.